This TCR beta chain was captured in a study of blood T cell repertoires in COVID-19. About the research overall: Italy, Spain and the United States were the sources of the convalescent and acute COVID-19 samples.

Methods used by the authors: For nucleated cells, counts were estimated from reference gene primer amplification. TCRdb's table, derived via immunoSEQ multiplex PCR, lists solely in-frame clones and lacks some. That table is the source of V, J and clone size, and D and trimming were worked out from the DNA. The sample yields about 46,000 clones, about 82% seen once. The sequencing input was peripheral blood. This clonotype was sampled from a man at least 80 years old with active COVID-19.

CDR3 sequence: CATSRDLRGETQYF. CDR3 bases: TGTGCCACCAGCAGAGATCTTCGGGGTGAGACCCAGTACTTC. The genes are TRBV15 and TRBJ2-5; D perhaps matches TRBD2 (5 bases). The CDR3 has 14 amino acids. V lost 0 bases to trimming and J lost 5 bases, with 10 bases between them. Germline assignment: CDR1 LNHNV and CDR2 YYDKDF (reference sequence). Full variable domain (missing parts from reference TRBV15 and TRBJ2-5): DAMVIQNPRYQVTQFGKPVTLSCSQTLNHNVMYWYQQKSSQAPKLLFHYYDKDFNNEADTPDNFQSRRPNTSFCFLDIRSPGLGDTAMYLCATSRDLRGETQYFGPGTRLLVL.